This is a list of T cell receptor beta chains from one sample in a study of beta chain features in type 1 diabetes. Produced via immunoSEQ multiplex PCR; TCRdb's table is partial and in-frame only. The table includes 250,000 to 300,000 clones, 20% to 25% detected once. Sequenced: naive CD4+ T cells from blood. These receptors all stem from a woman aged 25 to 39 with type 1 diabetes. The CDR3 runs from the conserved cysteine through the conserved F or W. The D gene is left open where the match is weak. Clone sizes are given selectively: once, few, many, or a class where the clone is expanded.

clone_size	v_call	d_call	j_call	cdr3_aa	cdr3_nt
-	TRBV25-1	-	TRBJ1-1	CASSEWGRATEAFF	TGTGCCAGCAGTGAATGGGGCAGGGCGACTGAAGCTTTCTTT
-	TRBV30	-	TRBJ1-1	CALSLRAGGAEAFF	TGTGCCCTATCACTCCGAGCCGGCGGGGCTGAAGCTTTCTTT
few	TRBV6-5	TRBD1	TRBJ1-2	CASRTDRDYGYTF	TGTGCCAGCAGGACGGACAGGGACTATGGCTACACCTTC
few	TRBV30	TRBD2	TRBJ2-2	CAWSVLAGLTGELFF	TGTGCCTGGAGTGTGCTAGCGGGATTAACCGGGGAGCTGTTTTTT
-	TRBV11-2	-	TRBJ2-1	CASSPRYNEQFF	TGTGCCAGCAGCCCCCGGTACAATGAGCAGTTCTTC
-	TRBV30	TRBD2	TRBJ2-5	CAWSGLAGLQETQYF	TGTGCCTGGTCAGGACTAGCGGGACTACAAGAGACCCAGTACTTC
-	TRBV28	TRBD2	TRBJ2-5	CASSPIRVSGETQYF	TGTGCCAGCAGCCCCATCCGAGTTAGCGGGGAGACCCAGTACTTC
few	TRBV18	-	TRBJ2-4	CASSPGLEESIQYF	TGTGCCAGCTCACCGGGACTGGAGGAGAGCATTCAGTACTTC
few	TRBV30	-	TRBJ1-1	CAWSVPWGRNTEAFF	TGTGCCTGGAGTGTACCCTGGGGGCGAAACACTGAAGCTTTCTTT
few	TRBV10-1	TRBD2	TRBJ2-5	CASSEGGSETQYF	TGCGCCAGCAGTGAAGGCGGGAGTGAGACCCAGTACTTC
few	TRBV10-3	TRBD1	TRBJ2-5	CAISVGQAAGTQYF	TGTGCCATCAGCGTGGGACAGGCGGCCGGGACCCAGTACTTC
few	TRBV9	-	TRBJ2-1	CASSVVQGEQFF	TGTGCCAGCAGCGTCGTCCAGGGGGAGCAGTTCTTC
few	TRBV29-1	TRBD2	TRBJ2-7	CSGTSGSRYEQYF	TGCAGCGGTACTAGCGGGAGTCGGTACGAGCAGTACTTC
few	TRBV28	TRBD1	TRBJ2-7	CASQRDRGYEQYF	TGTGCCAGCCAGAGGGACAGGGGCTACGAGCAGTACTTC
few	TRBV4-1	-	TRBJ2-5	CASSSPGQQETQYF	TGCGCCAGCAGCTCCCCAGGACAGCAAGAGACCCAGTACTTC
-	TRBV5-1	TRBD1	TRBJ2-1	CASIPETGVRAEQFF	TGCGCCAGCATACCCGAGACAGGGGTTAGAGCTGAGCAGTTCTTC
-	TRBV5-1	TRBD2	TRBJ2-5	CASSGLAGSETQYF	TGCGCCAGCAGCGGACTAGCGGGAAGTGAGACCCAGTACTTC
few	TRBV18	TRBD1	TRBJ1-2	CASSPWGQEGYTF	TGTGCCAGCTCACCTTGGGGACAGGAAGGCTACACCTTC
-	TRBV9	-	TRBJ2-5	CASSVAPTFVETQYF	TGTGCCAGCAGCGTAGCTCCTACGTTTGTAGAGACCCAGTACTTC
-	TRBV11-2	-	TRBJ2-2	CASSEQTTNTGELFF	TGTGCCAGCAGCGAGCAGACTACGAACACCGGGGAGCTGTTTTTT
-	TRBV27	-	TRBJ1-1	CASSPWGGLNTEAFF	TGTGCCAGCAGCCCATGGGGAGGCTTGAACACTGAAGCTTTCTTT
few	TRBV28	-	TRBJ2-3	CASSLSTDTQYF	TGTGCCAGCAGTCTCAGCACAGATACGCAGTATTTT
-	TRBV4-1	-	TRBJ1-1	CASSQGLVLKTEAFF	TGCGCCAGCAGCCAAGGACTGGTCCTGAAGACTGAAGCTTTCTTT
few	TRBV5-4	-	TRBJ2-1	CASREDRSYNEQFF	TGTGCCAGCAGGGAGGACAGATCCTACAATGAGCAGTTCTTC
few	TRBV29-1	-	TRBJ1-1	CTHGRANTEAFF	TGCACCCACGGCAGGGCGAACACTGAAGCTTTCTTT
once	TRBV15	TRBD1	TRBJ1-5	CATSRGDRDGQPQHF	TGTGCCACCAGCAGAGGGGACAGGGATGGTCAGCCCCAGCATTTT
-	TRBV5-1	-	TRBJ1-4	CASSLTAVANEKLFF	TGCGCCAGCAGCTTAACAGCGGTGGCTAATGAAAAACTGTTTTTT
few	TRBV29-1	TRBD2	TRBJ2-1	CSVEEASGSSLF	TGCAGCGTTGAAGAGGCGAGCGGGAGTTCGCTCTTC
few	TRBV4-2	TRBD1	TRBJ1-2	CASSQESGGRGRGGYTF	TGTGCCAGCAGCCAAGAGTCGGGTGGCAGGGGGCGAGGTGGCTACACCTTC
few	TRBV28	-	TRBJ2-7	CASSLYPRDEQYF	TGTGCCAGCAGTTTATATCCCCGGGACGAGCAGTACTTC
few	TRBV2	-	TRBJ2-4	CASSEAQGPGIQYF	TGTGCCAGCAGTGAAGCGCAGGGGCCTGGCATTCAGTACTTC
few	TRBV5-1	TRBD1	TRBJ1-1	CASSLRSGGAGTEAFF	TGCGCCAGCAGCTTGCGTTCAGGGGGCGCGGGTACTGAAGCTTTCTTT
few	TRBV18	-	TRBJ2-7	CASSPPAGSYEQYF	TGTGCCAGCTCACCACCGGCAGGCTCCTACGAGCAGTACTTC